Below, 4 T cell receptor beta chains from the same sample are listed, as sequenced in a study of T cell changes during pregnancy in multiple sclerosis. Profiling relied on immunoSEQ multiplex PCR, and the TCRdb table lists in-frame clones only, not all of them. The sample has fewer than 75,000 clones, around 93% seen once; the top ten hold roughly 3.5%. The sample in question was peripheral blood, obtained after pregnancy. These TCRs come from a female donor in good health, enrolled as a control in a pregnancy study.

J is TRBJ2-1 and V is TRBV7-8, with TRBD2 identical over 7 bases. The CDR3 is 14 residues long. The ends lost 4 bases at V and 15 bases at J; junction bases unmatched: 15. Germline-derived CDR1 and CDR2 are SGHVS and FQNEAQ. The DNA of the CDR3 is TGTGCCAGCAGCTGGAGAGTTGGGGAGGGCCGTCCGTTCTTC. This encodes CASSWRVGEGRPFF.

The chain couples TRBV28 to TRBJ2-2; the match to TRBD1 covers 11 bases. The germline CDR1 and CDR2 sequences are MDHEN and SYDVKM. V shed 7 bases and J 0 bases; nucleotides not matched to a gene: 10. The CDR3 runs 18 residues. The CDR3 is CASTILGGQGANTGELFF. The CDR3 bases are TGTGCCAGCACTATCCTAGGGGGACAGGGGGCGAACACCGGGGAGCTGTTTTTT.

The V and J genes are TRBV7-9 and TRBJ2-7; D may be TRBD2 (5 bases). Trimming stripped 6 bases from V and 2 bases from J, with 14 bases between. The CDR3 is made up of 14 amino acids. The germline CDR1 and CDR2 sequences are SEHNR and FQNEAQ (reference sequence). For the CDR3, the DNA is TGTGCCAGCAGTTATAGTCGGGGTACCTACGAGCAGTACTTC. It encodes CASSYSRGTYEQYF.

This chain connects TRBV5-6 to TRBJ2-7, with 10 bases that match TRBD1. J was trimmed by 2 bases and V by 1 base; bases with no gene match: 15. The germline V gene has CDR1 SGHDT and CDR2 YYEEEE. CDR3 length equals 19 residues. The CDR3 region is CASSLPGQGRVTAPYEQYF. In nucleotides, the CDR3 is TGTGCCAGCAGCTTGCCGGGACAGGGGAGGGTGACGGCCCCCTACGAGCAGTACTTC.